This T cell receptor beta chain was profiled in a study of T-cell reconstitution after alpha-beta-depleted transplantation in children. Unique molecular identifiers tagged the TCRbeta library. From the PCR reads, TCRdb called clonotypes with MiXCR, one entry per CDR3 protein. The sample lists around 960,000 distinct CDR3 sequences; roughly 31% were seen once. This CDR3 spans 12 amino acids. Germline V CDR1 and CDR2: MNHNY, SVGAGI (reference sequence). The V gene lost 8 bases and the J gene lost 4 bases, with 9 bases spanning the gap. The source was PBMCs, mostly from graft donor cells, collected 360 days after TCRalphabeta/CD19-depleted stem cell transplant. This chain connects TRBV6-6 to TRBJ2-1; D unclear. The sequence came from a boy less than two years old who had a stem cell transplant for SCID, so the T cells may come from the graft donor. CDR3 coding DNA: TGTGCCAGCTTAGGTGTATACAATGAGCAGTTCTTC. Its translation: CASLGVYNEQFF.